A selection of T cell receptor beta chains follows, all from one sample in a study of shared clonotypes between healthy human individuals. TCRdb's table, derived via immunoSEQ multiplex PCR, lists solely in-frame clones and lacks some. The repertoire holds about 2,100,000 clones, with just over 90% as singletons. Sequencing was performed on naive CD8+ T cells from PBMCs. The receptors here all came from a man aged 18 to 29 in good health. Some clones in this sample may be carry-over from other donors' samples. Each CDR3 is given with its conserved first and last residue.

V	J	CDR3
TRBV9	TRBJ2-1	CASYHEQFF
TRBV9	TRBJ1-5	CASSVGGKGQPQHF
TRBV15	TRBJ2-5	CATSRDGLAGKETQYF
TRBV9	TRBJ1-1	CASRTGEGTEAFF
TRBV28	TRBJ2-7	CASSPSGRPSYEQYF
TRBV11-1	TRBJ2-1	CASSSWTENNEQFF
TRBV4-1	TRBJ1-2	CASSQGLGNHGLKVANYGYTF
TRBV7-3	TRBJ1-1	CASSATGGRNTEAFF
TRBV9	TRBJ1-1	CASSVGTGIEAFF
TRBV5-6	TRBJ2-7	CASSPTGIAEQYF
TRBV5-1	TRBJ1-1	CASSLSSRTEAFF
TRBV7-9	TRBJ2-1	CASSRTSGTTYNEQFF
TRBV9	TRBJ2-1	CASSVDWRPSYNEQFF
TRBV2	TRBJ2-1	CASRETRAPEQFF
TRBV15	TRBJ2-5	CATGDRNSYGTQYF
TRBV19	TRBJ1-2	CASSAPTVGANYGYTF
TRBV27	TRBJ2-1	CASSFGLAAYNEQFF
TRBV27	TRBJ2-1	CASSLSSGGYYNEQFF
TRBV5-1	TRBJ2-2	CASSVGLALTGELFF
TRBV4-2	TRBJ2-2	CASSLPGGTGELFF
TRBV23-1	TRBJ2-7	CARGDPTYEQYF
TRBV29-1	TRBJ2-7	CSVVNYGGEPYEQYF
TRBV7-9	TRBJ2-7	CASSPTGLAGAYEQYF
TRBV30	TRBJ2-2	CAWSVSPGSGELFF
TRBV19	TRBJ2-7	CASSIQGAREQYF
TRBV5-5	TRBJ2-6	CASSLVGQGSVSGANVLTF
TRBV19	TRBJ1-1	CASSIVEGGTEAFF
TRBV19	TRBJ2-7	CASADRGYEQYF
TRBV4-3	TRBJ1-1	CASSPDEGGRTEAFF
TRBV28	TRBJ2-7	CASTPTGGYYEQYF
TRBV28	TRBJ2-7	CASSTGYEQYF
TRBV19	TRBJ2-7	CASSITSGSSGYEQYF
TRBV6-4	TRBJ1-5	CASSDSDRTLQPQHF
TRBV6-1	TRBJ2-7	CASSEFGLTYEQYF
TRBV28	TRBJ2-3	CASSLGADTQYF
TRBV20-1	TRBJ2-5	CSAQRESSYF
TRBV28	TRBJ1-1	CASTFTRGTEAFF
TRBV2	TRBJ1-6	CASSDFTGAGNSPLHF
TRBV11-2	TRBJ1-2	CASSLAAGLSYGYTF
TRBV28	TRBJ1-3	CASSFGISGNTIYF
TRBV10-3	TRBJ2-5	CAIADRGETQYF
TRBV5-1	TRBJ2-1	CASSLTGVGNEQFF
TRBV4-3	TRBJ2-1	CASSQEWRDNEQFF
TRBV25-1	TRBJ2-7	CASSLSGRGTEQYF
TRBV5-1	TRBJ2-2	CASSAGTSGTLRELFF
TRBV29-1	TRBJ2-7	CSGGLLYEQYF
TRBV2	TRBJ2-7	CASRTGTPVISYEQYF
TRBV7-9	TRBJ1-4	CASSFAWAGEKLFF
TRBV7-9	TRBJ2-7	CASSTSGVEQYF
TRBV4-2	TRBJ1-1	CASSQTAGGNTEAFF
TRBV5-1	TRBJ2-2	CASSIGLAGGYTGELFF
TRBV4-2	TRBJ2-2	CASSQDPLAGETTGELFF
TRBV19	TRBJ2-3	CASSNEGTRLGTQYF
TRBV9	TRBJ1-4	CASSPGQGSTNEKLFF
TRBV5-6	TRBJ2-7	CASSPLAGAYEQYF
TRBV28	TRBJ1-1	CATSGIYEKNTEAFF
TRBV7-9	TRBJ2-6	CASSPSWGSGANVLTF